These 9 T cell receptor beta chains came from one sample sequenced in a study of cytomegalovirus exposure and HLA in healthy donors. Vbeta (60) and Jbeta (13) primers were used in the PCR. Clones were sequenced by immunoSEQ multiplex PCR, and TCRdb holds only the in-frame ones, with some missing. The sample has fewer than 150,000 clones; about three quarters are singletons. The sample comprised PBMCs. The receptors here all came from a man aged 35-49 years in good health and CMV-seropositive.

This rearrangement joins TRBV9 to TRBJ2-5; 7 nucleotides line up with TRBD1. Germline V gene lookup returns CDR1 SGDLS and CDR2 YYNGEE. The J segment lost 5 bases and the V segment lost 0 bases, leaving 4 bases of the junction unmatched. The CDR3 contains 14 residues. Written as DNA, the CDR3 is TGTGCCAGCAGCGTAGGAGGGGGCCGGGAGACCCAGTACTTC. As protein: CASSVGGGRETQYF.

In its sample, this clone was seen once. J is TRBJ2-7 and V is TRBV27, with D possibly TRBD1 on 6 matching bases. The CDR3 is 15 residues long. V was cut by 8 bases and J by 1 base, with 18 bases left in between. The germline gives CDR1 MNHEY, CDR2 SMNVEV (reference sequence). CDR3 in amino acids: CASRRATTGSYEQYF. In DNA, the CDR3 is TGTGCCAGCCGCCGTGCGACGACAGGTTCCTACGAGCAGTACTTC.

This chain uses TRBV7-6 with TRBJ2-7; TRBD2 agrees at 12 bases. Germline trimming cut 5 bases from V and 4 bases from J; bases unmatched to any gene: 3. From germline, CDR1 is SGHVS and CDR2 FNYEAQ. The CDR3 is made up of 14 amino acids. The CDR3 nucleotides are TGTGCCAGCAGCATTGGACTAGCGGGATACGAGCAGTACTTC. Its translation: CASSIGLAGYEQYF.

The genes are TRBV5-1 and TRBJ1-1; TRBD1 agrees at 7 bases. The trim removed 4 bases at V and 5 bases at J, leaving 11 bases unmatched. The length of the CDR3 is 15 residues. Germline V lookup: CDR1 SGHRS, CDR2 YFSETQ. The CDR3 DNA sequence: TGCGCCAGCAGCACCTCAACACAGGGGAGGACTGAAGCTTTCTTT. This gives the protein CASSTSTQGRTEAFF.

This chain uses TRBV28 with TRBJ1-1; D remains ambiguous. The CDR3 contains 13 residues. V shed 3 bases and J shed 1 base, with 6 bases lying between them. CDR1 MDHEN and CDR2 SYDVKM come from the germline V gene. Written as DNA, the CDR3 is TGTGCCAGCAGTTTCTCCCCGAACACTGAAGCTTTCTTT. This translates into CASSFSPNTEAFF.

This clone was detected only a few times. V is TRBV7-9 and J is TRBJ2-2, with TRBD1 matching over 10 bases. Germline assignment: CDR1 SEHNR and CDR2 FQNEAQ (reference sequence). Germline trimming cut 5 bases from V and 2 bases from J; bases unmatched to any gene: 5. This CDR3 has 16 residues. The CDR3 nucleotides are TGTGCCAGCAGCCGCAGACAGGGGGCAAACACCGGGGAGCTGTTTTTT. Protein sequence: CASSRRQGANTGELFF.

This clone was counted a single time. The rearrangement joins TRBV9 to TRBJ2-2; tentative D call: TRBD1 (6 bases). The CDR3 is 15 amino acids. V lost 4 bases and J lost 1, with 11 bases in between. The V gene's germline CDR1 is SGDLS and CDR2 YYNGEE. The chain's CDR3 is CASSLQGVNTGELFF. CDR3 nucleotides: TGTGCCAGCAGCCTACAGGGTGTGAACACCGGGGAGCTGTTTTTT.

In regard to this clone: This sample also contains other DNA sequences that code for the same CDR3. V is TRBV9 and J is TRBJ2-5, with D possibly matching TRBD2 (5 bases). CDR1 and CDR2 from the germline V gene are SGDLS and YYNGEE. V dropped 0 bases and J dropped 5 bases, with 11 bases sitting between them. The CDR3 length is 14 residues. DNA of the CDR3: TGTGCCAGCAGCGTAGGGGGAGAAGGGGAGACCCAGTACTTC. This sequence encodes CASSVGGEGETQYF.

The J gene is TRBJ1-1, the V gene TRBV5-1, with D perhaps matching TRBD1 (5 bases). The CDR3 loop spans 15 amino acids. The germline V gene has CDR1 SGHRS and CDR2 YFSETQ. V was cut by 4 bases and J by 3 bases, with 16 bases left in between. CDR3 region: CASSQNPGGDTEAFF. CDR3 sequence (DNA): TGCGCCAGCAGCCAAAATCCGGGGGGGGACACTGAAGCTTTCTTT.